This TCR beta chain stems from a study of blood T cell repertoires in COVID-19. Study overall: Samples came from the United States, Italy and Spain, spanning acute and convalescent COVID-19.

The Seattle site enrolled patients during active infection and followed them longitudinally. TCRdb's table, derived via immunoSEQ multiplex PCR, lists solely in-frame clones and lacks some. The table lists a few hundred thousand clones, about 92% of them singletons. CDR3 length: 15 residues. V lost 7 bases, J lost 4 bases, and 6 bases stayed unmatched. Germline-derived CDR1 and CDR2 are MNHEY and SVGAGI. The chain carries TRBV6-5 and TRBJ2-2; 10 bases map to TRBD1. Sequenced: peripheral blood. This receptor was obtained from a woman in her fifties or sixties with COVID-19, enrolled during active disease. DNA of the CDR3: TGTGCCAGCACCCGACAGGGGGCGGGCACCGGGGAGCTGTTTTTT. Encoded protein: CASTRQGAGTGELFF.